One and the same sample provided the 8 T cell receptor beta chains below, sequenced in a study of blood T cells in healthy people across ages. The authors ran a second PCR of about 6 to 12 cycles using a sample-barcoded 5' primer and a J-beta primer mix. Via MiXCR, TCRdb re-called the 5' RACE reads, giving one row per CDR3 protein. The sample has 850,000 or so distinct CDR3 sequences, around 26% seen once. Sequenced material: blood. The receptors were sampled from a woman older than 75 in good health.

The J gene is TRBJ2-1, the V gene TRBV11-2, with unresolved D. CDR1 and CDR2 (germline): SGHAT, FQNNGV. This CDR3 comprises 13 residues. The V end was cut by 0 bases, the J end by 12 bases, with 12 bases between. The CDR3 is CASSLEPTDAQFF. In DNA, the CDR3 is TGTGCCAGCAGCTTAGAACCGACCGATGCGCAGTTCTTC. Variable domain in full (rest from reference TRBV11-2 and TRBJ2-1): EAGVAQSPRYKIIEKRQSVAFWCNPISGHATLYWYQQILGQGPKLLIQFQNNGVVDDSQLPKDRFSAERLKGVDSTLKIQPAKLEDSAVYLCASSLEPTDAQFFGPGTRLTVL.

CDR3 coding DNA: TGTGCCAGCAGTTCTAATGGGATAGCCAAAAACATTCAGTACTTC. As protein: CASSSNGIAKNIQYF. The chain has TRBV12-3 or TRBV12-4 and TRBJ2-4; D unclear. This CDR3 has 15 amino acids. V lost 4 bases and J 0 bases, leaving 10 bases between the germline ends.

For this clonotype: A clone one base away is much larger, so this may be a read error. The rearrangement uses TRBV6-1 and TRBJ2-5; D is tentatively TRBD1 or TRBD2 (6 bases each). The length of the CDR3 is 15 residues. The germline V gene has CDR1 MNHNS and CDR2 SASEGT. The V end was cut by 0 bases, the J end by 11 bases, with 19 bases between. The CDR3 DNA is TGTGCCAGCAGTGAAGCGGGGGGCAACTACAATGAGCAGTACTTC. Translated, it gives CASSEAGGNYNEQYF.

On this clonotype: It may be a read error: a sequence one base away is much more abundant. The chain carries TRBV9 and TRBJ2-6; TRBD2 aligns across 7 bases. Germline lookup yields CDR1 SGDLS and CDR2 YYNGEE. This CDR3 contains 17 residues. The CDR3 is CASSFLWGGSGASVLTF. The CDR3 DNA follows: TGTGCCAGCAGCTTCCTCTGGGGGGGGAGCGGGGCCAGCGTCCTGACTTTC.

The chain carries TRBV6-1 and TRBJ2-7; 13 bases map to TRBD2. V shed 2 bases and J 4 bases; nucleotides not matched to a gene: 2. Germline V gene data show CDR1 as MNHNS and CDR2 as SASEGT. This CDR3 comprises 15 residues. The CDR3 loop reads CASSERTSGGYEQYF. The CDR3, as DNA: TGTGCCAGCAGTGAACGGACTAGCGGGGGATACGAGCAGTACTTC.

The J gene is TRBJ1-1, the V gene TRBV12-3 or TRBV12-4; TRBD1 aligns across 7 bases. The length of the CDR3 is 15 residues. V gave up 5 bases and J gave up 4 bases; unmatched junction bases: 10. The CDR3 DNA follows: TGTGCCAGCAGTACTGAACCGACAGGGAGCACTGAAGCTTTCTTT. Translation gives CASSTEPTGSTEAFF.

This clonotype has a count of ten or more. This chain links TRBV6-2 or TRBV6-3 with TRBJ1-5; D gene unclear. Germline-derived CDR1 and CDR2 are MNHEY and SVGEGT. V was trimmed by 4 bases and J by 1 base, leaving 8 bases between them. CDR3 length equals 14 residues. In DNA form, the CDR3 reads TGTGCCAGCAGTTTTACGGAGAGCAATCAGCCCCAGCATTTT. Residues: CASSFTESNQPQHF.

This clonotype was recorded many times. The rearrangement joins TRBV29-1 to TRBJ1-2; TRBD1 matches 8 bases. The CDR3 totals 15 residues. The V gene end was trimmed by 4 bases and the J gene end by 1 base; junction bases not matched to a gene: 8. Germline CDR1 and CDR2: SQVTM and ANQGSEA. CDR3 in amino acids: CSVVPQGGFNYGYTF. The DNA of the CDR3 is TGCAGCGTTGTACCACAGGGGGGTTTTAACTATGGCTACACCTTC.